Below are 27 T cell receptor beta chains sequenced from a single sample in a study of blood T cell repertoires in COVID-19. TCRdb's copy holds only in-frame clones and misses some; the assay was immunoSEQ multiplex PCR. Among about 340,000 clones listed, around four fifths were seen once. The specimen sequenced was peripheral blood. All receptors come from a man aged 25-45 years with active or convalescent COVID-19.

V usage is TRBV24-1 and J usage is TRBJ1-1; maybe TRBD1 (5 bases). V lost 3 bases and J 5 bases, leaving 6 bases between the germline ends. CDR1 and CDR2 from the germline V gene are KGHDR and SFDVKD. The CDR3 sequence is 12 residues long. CDR3: CATSDGGTEAFF. The CDR3 region has the DNA TGTGCCACCAGTGATGGGGGGACTGAAGCTTTCTTT.

The chain combines TRBV5-6 with TRBJ1-4; TRBD1 matches at 9 bases. In germline, CDR1 is SGHDT, CDR2 YYEEEE. With V trimmed by 2 bases and J by 10 bases, 9 bases remained unmatched. The CDR3 runs 15 residues. CDR3 in amino acids: CASSFSPGQGGKLFF. CDR3 in DNA: TGTGCCAGCAGCTTTTCACCGGGACAGGGCGGAAAACTGTTTTTT.

The genes are TRBV5-1 and TRBJ1-1; D is perhaps TRBD1 (5 bases). The CDR3 extends over 14 amino acids. Deletions cut 0 bases from V and 4 bases from J, with 10 bases between. Germline V lookup: CDR1 SGHRS, CDR2 YFSETQ. The CDR3 region is CASSLVRGITEAFF. DNA for the CDR3: TGCGCCAGCAGCTTGGTAAGGGGAATCACTGAAGCTTTCTTT.

The CDR3 DNA follows: TGTGCCAGCAACCCCCCTGGGGCTACCTTCAATCAGCCCCAGCATTTT. This encodes CASNPPGATFNQPQHF. The chain carries TRBV28 and TRBJ1-5; D possibly corresponds to TRBD1 (5 bases). V was cut by 7 bases and J by 3 bases, with 19 bases left in between. Germline values: CDR1 MDHEN, CDR2 SYDVKM. The CDR3 covers 16 residues.

The V gene is TRBV11-2, the J gene TRBJ2-5; D is unresolved. Germline V gene data show CDR1 as SGHAT and CDR2 as FQNNGV. The CDR3 has 16 amino acids. V shed 0 bases and J shed 3 bases, with 14 bases lying between them. The CDR3 reads CASSLDGQQLKETQYF. The CDR3 DNA reads TGTGCCAGCAGCTTAGATGGGCAGCAGTTGAAAGAGACCCAGTACTTC.

This sequence joins TRBV7-2 and TRBJ1-3; D is unresolved. CDR1 and CDR2 (germline): SGHTA, FQGNSA. Trimming pared 6 bases from V and 0 bases from J, leaving 21 bases between. This CDR3 spans 18 amino acids. This CDR3 reads CASRNLGSGTSSGNTIYF. DNA for the CDR3: TGTGCCAGCAGGAATCTCGGGAGCGGTACCTCCTCTGGAAACACCATATATTTT.

V usage is TRBV6-2 or TRBV6-3 and J usage is TRBJ2-5; D unclear. Germline CDR1 reads MNHEY; CDR2 reads SVGEGT. This CDR3 is 13 amino acids long. Between the trimmed V and J ends, which lost 6 bases and 4 bases, there was a span of 12 bases. The CDR3 here is CASSEFLLETQYF. In DNA form, the CDR3 reads TGTGCCAGCAGCGAATTCTTACTAGAGACCCAGTACTTC.

The chain couples TRBV6-5 to TRBJ1-1; D is uncertain. This CDR3 contains 13 residues. The V end lost 9 bases, the J end lost 0 bases, and 11 bases lay between the germline ends. Germline lookup yields CDR1 MNHEY and CDR2 SVGAGI. CDR3 DNA: TGTGCCAGTAGAACCGACATGAACACTGAAGCTTTCTTT. This encodes CASRTDMNTEAFF.

The gene calls are TRBV7-2 and TRBJ2-7; 7 nucleotides align to TRBD2. After removal of 3 bases from V and 3 bases from J, the junction contained 8 bases not matched to a gene. This CDR3 contains 15 residues. CDR1 and CDR2 from the germline V gene are SGHTA and FQGNSA. The CDR3 DNA reads as TGTGCCAGCAGCTTCACCGGGACTACGCGCTACGAGCAGTACTTC. Protein: CASSFTGTTRYEQYF.

J is TRBJ2-1 and V is TRBV7-3; no clear D gene. Germline CDR1 is SGHTA and CDR2 is FQGTGA. The CDR3 length is 15 residues. V was trimmed by 3 bases and J by 0 bases, leaving 9 bases between them. The CDR3 loop is CASSLSSSSYNEQFF. CDR3 nucleotides: TGTGCCAGCAGCTTGAGTTCTAGCTCCTACAATGAGCAGTTCTTC. The whole variable domain, filled in from reference TRBV7-3 and TRBJ2-1, reads GAGVSQTPSNKVTEKGKYVELRCDPISGHTALYWYRQSLGQGPEFLIYFQGTGAADDSGLPNDRFFAVRPEGSVSTLKIQRTERGDSAVYLCASSLSSSSYNEQFFGPGTRLTVL.

The V gene is TRBV28, the J gene TRBJ2-2; D possibly corresponds to TRBD2 (7 bases). Trimming removed 5 bases from V and 0 bases from J, with 13 bases in between. Germline assignment: CDR1 MDHEN and CDR2 SYDVKM. The CDR3 extends over 16 amino acids. CDR3 DNA sequence: TGTGCCAGCAGTAACGGGGGGCCTGCGAACACCGGGGAGCTGTTTTTT. It translates to CASSNGGPANTGELFF.

The CDR3 region is CASRTAIDNSPLHF. CDR3 sequence (DNA): TGTGCCAGCAGGACAGCTATAGATAATTCACCCCTCCACTTT. The chain is built from TRBV7-2 and TRBJ1-6; tentative D call: TRBD1 (5 bases). V dropped 6 bases and J dropped 5 bases, with 11 bases sitting between them. The V gene's germline CDR1 is SGHTA and CDR2 FQGNSA. The CDR3 is 14 residues long.

This clone came up once. The chain is built from TRBV7-3 and TRBJ2-2, with TRBD2 matching 8 bases. From germline, CDR1 is SGHTA and CDR2 FQGTGA. The length of the CDR3 is 17 residues. The trim removed 5 bases at V and 4 bases at J, leaving 12 bases unmatched. CDR3 bases: TGTGCCAGCAGCCCTCCCGGGGGGGGAGCCCGCACCGGGGAGCTGTTTTTT. It encodes CASSPPGGGARTGELFF.

V and J are TRBV5-1 and TRBJ1-1, with D uncertain. The CDR3 totals 14 residues. Trimming took off 4 bases at V and 4 bases at J, with 14 bases between the two ends. The V gene's germline CDR1 is SGHRS and CDR2 YFSETQ. The CDR3 reads CASSPTVRGTEAFF. CDR3 nucleotide sequence: TGCGCCAGCAGCCCCACGGTGAGAGGCACTGAAGCTTTCTTT.

The chain uses TRBV30 and TRBJ1-2; no definite D call. V shed 1 base and J shed 5 bases, with 14 bases lying between them. The germline CDR1 and CDR2 sequences are GTSNPN and SVGIG (reference sequence). There are 14 residues in the CDR3. The CDR3 DNA sequence: TGTGCCTGGAGTGCCCTTGGTACATGGTATGGCTACACCTTC. The encoded protein is CAWSALGTWYGYTF. The full variable domain, rest sourced from reference TRBV30 and TRBJ1-2, is SQTIHQWPATLVQPVGSPLSLECTVEGTSNPNLYWYRQAAGRGLQLLFYSVGIGQISSEVPQNLSASRPQDRQFILSSKKLLLSDSGFYLCAWSALGTWYGYTFGSGTRLTVV.

This chain uses TRBV18 with TRBJ2-7; 8 bases fit TRBD1. The length of the CDR3 is 14 residues. The germline gives CDR1 KGHSH, CDR2 LQKENI. V lost 1 base and J lost 5; bases outside the gene matches: 4. The CDR3: CASSPLGQGHEQYF. The DNA for the CDR3 is TGTGCCAGCTCACCACTTGGACAGGGCCACGAGCAGTACTTC.

This sequence joins TRBV11-3 and TRBJ2-5; D might be TRBD1 (6 bases). This CDR3 has 16 residues. V was cut by 2 bases and J by 5 bases, with 18 bases left in between. The germline CDR1 and CDR2 sequences are SGHNT and YENEEA. CDR3 nucleotide sequence: TGTGCCAGCAGCTTAAGGGGGTACAGTCGTTCGGAGACCCAGTACTTC. It codes for CASSLRGYSRSETQYF.

The chain joins TRBV6-2 or TRBV6-3 to TRBJ2-7; TRBD1 might be the D (5 bases). Germline V gene sequence: CDR1 MNHEY, CDR2 SVGEGT. CDR3 length equals 14 residues. The ends were cut back, 2 bases at V and 4 bases at J, with 12 bases in the middle. The CDR3 nucleotides are TGTGCCAGCAGTTACCGCAGGGAAAATTACGAGCAGTACTTC. Its protein is CASSYRRENYEQYF.

The chain's CDR3 is CASGRRANTEAFF. Here the CDR3 DNA reads TGCGCCAGCGGGAGAAGGGCGAACACTGAAGCTTTCTTT. V usage is TRBV5-1 and J usage is TRBJ1-1; no reliable D call. Germline V gene lookup returns CDR1 SGHRS and CDR2 YFSETQ. V shed 7 bases and J shed 1 base, with 11 bases lying between them. The CDR3 runs 13 residues.

The chain joins TRBV28 to TRBJ1-2, with 7 bases fitting TRBD1. The V and J ends lost 4 bases and 6 bases, in that order; junction bases with no gene match: 11. The CDR3 length is 15 residues. The germline V gene has CDR1 MDHEN and CDR2 SYDVKM. CDR3 residues: CASSSHRGMAHGYTF. The CDR3 DNA reads TGTGCCAGCAGTTCCCACAGGGGTATGGCCCATGGCTACACCTTC.

V usage is TRBV4-3 and J usage is TRBJ1-5; D is unresolved. Germline V CDR1 and CDR2: LGHNA, YSLEER. The CDR3 runs 14 residues. The V gene lost 0 bases and the J gene lost 6 bases, with 9 bases spanning the gap. CDR3 coding DNA: TGCGCCAGCAGCCAAGATATCAACTTTCAGCCCCAGCATTTT. Encoded protein: CASSQDINFQPQHF.

V usage is TRBV19 and J usage is TRBJ2-6, with D maybe TRBD2 (6 bases). The CDR3 is 17 residues long. Trimming took 7 bases from V and 7 from J, leaving 23 bases between them. The germline CDR1 and CDR2 sequences are LNHDA and SQIVND (reference sequence). The CDR3 is CASNYQDYKRRANVLTF. CDR3 DNA: TGTGCCAGTAATTACCAGGACTACAAAAGGAGAGCCAACGTCCTGACTTTC. Looking up the rest from reference TRBV19 and TRBJ2-6 gives the full variable domain: DGGITQSPKYLFRKEGQNVTLSCEQNLNHDAMYWYRQDPGQGLRLIYYSQIVNDFQKGDIAEGYSVSREKKESFPLTVTSAQKNPTAFYLCASNYQDYKRRANVLTFGAGSRLTVL.

The rearrangement links TRBV6-6 to TRBJ1-2, with 7 nucleotides matching TRBD1. The CDR3 extends over 16 amino acids. Losses at the gene ends were 1 base for V and 5 bases for J; bases not matched to a gene: 10. Germline V gene data show CDR1 as MNHNY and CDR2 as SVGAGI (reference sequence). CDR3 in amino acids: CASSYFQGGPKYGYTF. The CDR3 bases are TGTGCCAGCAGTTACTTCCAGGGGGGACCCAAATATGGCTACACCTTC.

The chain couples TRBV13 to TRBJ2-2; TRBD2 agrees at 12 bases. The V gene end was trimmed by 2 bases and the J gene end by 5 bases; junction bases not matched to a gene: 9. The CDR3 is 18 amino acids. Germline V gives CDR1 PRHDT, CDR2 FYEKMQ (reference sequence). CDR3 coding DNA: TGTGCCAGCAGCTTATTACTAGCGGGAGGTGTGGGGACCGGGGAGCTGTTTTTT. Residues: CASSLLLAGGVGTGELFF.

The gene calls are TRBV11-3 and TRBJ2-3; TRBD1 might be the D (6 bases). This CDR3 has 12 residues. Germline V gives CDR1 SGHNT, CDR2 YENEEA. The V end lost 5 bases, the J end lost 4 bases, and 7 bases lay between the germline ends. The CDR3 DNA reads TGTGCCAGCAGCCCAGGGGCAGATACGCAGTATTTT. Its translation: CASSPGADTQYF.

The gene calls are TRBV11-2 and TRBJ2-7; D may be TRBD2 (6 bases). The V and J ends lost 0 bases and 3 bases respectively, with 12 bases between them. CDR1 is SGHAT, CDR2 FQNNGV, per germline. This CDR3 is 15 amino acids long. CDR3 DNA sequence: TGTGCCAGCAGCTTAGAACCGGGACTGTTCTACGAGCAGTACTTC. It codes for CASSLEPGLFYEQYF.

This chain uses TRBV5-6 with TRBJ1-2, with D unresolved. This CDR3 spans 15 amino acids. CDR1 is SGHDT, CDR2 YYEEEE, per germline. V lost 1 base and J lost 8, with 18 bases in between. The CDR3 DNA is TGTGCCAGCAGCTTGAGAGAACAGCTTTTTGGGGGCTACACCTTC. It yields the protein CASSLREQLFGGYTF.